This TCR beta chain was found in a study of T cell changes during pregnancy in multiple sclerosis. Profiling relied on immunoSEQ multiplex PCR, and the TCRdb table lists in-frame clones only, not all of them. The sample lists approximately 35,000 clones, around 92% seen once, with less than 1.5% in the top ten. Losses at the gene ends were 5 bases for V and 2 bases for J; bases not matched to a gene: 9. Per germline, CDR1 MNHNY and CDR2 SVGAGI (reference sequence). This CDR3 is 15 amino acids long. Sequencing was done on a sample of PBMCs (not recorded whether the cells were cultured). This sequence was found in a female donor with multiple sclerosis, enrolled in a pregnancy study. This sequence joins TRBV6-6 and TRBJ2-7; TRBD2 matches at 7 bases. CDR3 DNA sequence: TGTGCCAGCAGTGGGGGAGGGGACTCGGCCTACGAGCAGTACTTC. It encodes CASSGGGDSAYEQYF.